The sequence of this T cell receptor beta chain was determined in a study of long-term antiretroviral therapy in people with HIV (dated by TCRdb to 2021 to 2024). General notes on the study: Collection of the earliest samples took place about a decade ahead of the 2015 WHO recommendation for immediate ART, at a time when ART was typically delayed until CD4 counts fell. Eleven of the 30 participants with HIV were female. Whether ART initiation and durable HIV suppression were associated with changes in peripheral blood TRB repertoire composition and diversity was tested in a retrospective serial study. No cross-contamination during QIAcube processing was shown when test extractions of a monoclonal T-cell line were performed alongside about 33 polyclonal samples. From fewer than 35 adults with confirmed HIV infection, the cohort provided 192 cryopreserved PBMC samples, gathered serially across a mean of roughly 6 years (range 1-12). The full study reports these points: Starting ART was linked to a significant rise in TRB diversity, yet even after long-term ART the diversity remained significantly lower than in transplant donor controls. Compared with controls, HIV repertoires had narrower CDR3 length ranges, and the network structure pointed to an antigen-experienced repertoire that shifted only slightly toward naive after ART. Limited PBMC availability meant only the TCR beta chain was sequenced, without alpha chain pairing. The samples were dated from about 2003 to 2018, and the ART regimens that were used may be less effective than current ART regimens. Inferences about post-ART repertoire changes are limited because no data were available on ART adherence, viral resistance or therapy changes. Expanded TRB clones identified before ART initiation dominated the repertoire at all time points, although this dominance fluctuated and declined in many PLHIV after ART. Because pre-ART samples had limited cell numbers, unsorted PBMC were profiled rather than sorted CD4+ and CD8+ T cells.

Details on this clone: What this receptor recognizes is not known. No per-base quality is available; no much larger clone lies one base away.

Participants were included only if at least one PBMC sample before ART initiation and at least two post-ART samples were available. Treatment was received in the United States of America by all participants with HIV. Cryopreserved samples of about 0.95-10 million PBMC were thawed and washed before DNA extraction. At the time of the earliest PBMC sample, participants with HIV were aged between roughly 20 and 60 years. Each participant contributed PBMC samples from 1-4 timepoints before ART initiation and 2-8 timepoints after ART initiation, with a median of 7 samples. For every participant, serial HIV viral load, CD4+ T-cell count, ART history and demographic data were obtained. Using a Qiagen kit on a QIAcube, genomic DNA was extracted from unsorted PBMC, with samples processed in batches of 12. V is reduced by 3 bases and J by 6 bases, leaving a spacing of 11 bases between them. The CDR3 has 13 amino acids, counting the end cysteine and phenylalanine. The retained sequence is limited to the CDR3, 39 bases, with the frame set at the first base. CDR1 and CDR2, looked up from the germline V gene, are MNHEY and SVGAGI.

The immunoSEQ hsTCRB v3.0 assay was used at survey level resolution to sequence the TRB variable region. The target sequencing depth for TRB was about 40,000-55,000 T-cell genomes per sample. An Illumina MiSeq with a v3 150-cycle kit was used to sequence the pooled TRB libraries. In the authors' own workflow: Repertoire analysis was run in R within a reproducible Nextflow workflow that covered QC, data transformation and analysis. Custom analyses were implemented in LymphoSeq2, an R package for AIRR-Seq data exploration. After excluding a handful of samples that yielded fewer than 5000 total TRB sequences, fewer than 200 HIV repertoires remained for analysis. Among the approximately 180 HIV repertoires that were kept, roughly 59 were collected before ART initiation and more than 120 were collected after ART initiation. Repertoires were downsampled to 5000 TRB nucleotide sequences, and summary statistics were averaged over 100 downsampling iterations. The analysis kept only TRB sequences whose CDR3 regions were at least seven amino acids long. Diversity was assessed using a clonality score derived from Shannon entropy and using the Gini coefficient. In the repertoire networks, any two of the top 5000 CDR3 amino acid sequences were connected whenever the two sequences differed by an edit distance of one. GLIPH2 predicted antigen specificity groups and MHC restriction for TRB CDR3 amino acid sequences. Known CMV, EBV, HIV or tissue antigen associations were flagged by matching CDR3 amino acid sequences against VDJdb and McPAS-TCR. Pre-ART, post-ART and control groups were compared with Wilcoxon signed-rank tests and Holm-Bonferroni correction. In its TCRdb copy, this immuneACCESS table keeps in-frame sequences only and misses some clones. Where compared with another copy, unresolved V genes explain less than half of these, and the others have no known cause. V and J calls and clone size are given by that table; D and trimming were obtained from the DNA. Here the sample has about 10,000 clones; 75% to 90% occur a single time. The top ten constitute roughly 18% of the sample.

The sample consisted of unsorted PBMCs, taken 0.7 years after starting antiretroviral therapy. The sequence was collected from a man aged 40-50 years with HIV. This chain joins TRBV6-5 to TRBJ1-1; a confident D gene designation cannot be given. CDR3 loop: CASSYGPGAEAFF. The sequenced DNA is TGTGCCAGCAGTTATGGACCCGGCGCTGAAGCTTTCTTT.